This record covers a single T cell receptor beta chain. This record comes from a study of blood T cell repertoires in COVID-19. Study-level information: Sources were T cells, B-cell-depleted T cells, or PBMCs; the material itself was cDNA or gDNA.

The data were produced by immunoSEQ multiplex PCR, yet TCRdb's version contains in-frame clones alone and is incomplete. The sample consists of roughly 260,000 clones, approximately 86% of them appearing once. This receptor was taken from a man in his forties who had recovered from COVID-19. The sample comprised peripheral blood.

CDR3 nucleotide sequence: TGTGCCAGCACTCGGGGAGGGGGCTCTGGAAACACCATATATTTT. This translates into CASTRGGGSGNTIYF. The rearrangement links TRBV6-5 to TRBJ1-3; TRBD1 is a possible D gene (6 bases). Germline V gene sequence: CDR1 MNHEY, CDR2 SVGAGI. This CDR3 comprises 15 residues. The V end lost 7 bases, the J end lost 0 bases, and 13 bases lay between the germline ends.